The 22 T cell receptor beta chains reported below all come from one sample, sequenced in a study of cytomegalovirus exposure and HLA in healthy donors. In the PCR, 60 Vbeta and 13 Jbeta primers were used. Profiled with immunoSEQ multiplex PCR; TCRdb holds only in-frame clones, not every one. Here the sample table reports fewer than 70,000 clones. The sequencing sample was made of PBMCs. These receptors were taken from a man aged 25 to 45 in good health and CMV-seropositive.

The genes are TRBV30 and TRBJ2-7, with a weak D call TRBD2 (6 bases). V was cut by 5 bases and J by 2 bases, with 16 bases left in between. Germline V gene data show CDR1 as GTSNPN and CDR2 as SVGIG (reference sequence). The CDR3 is 14 residues long. CDR3 nucleotide sequence: TGTGCCTGGGGCTCCGGGACTTTCGCCTACGAGCAGTACTTC. This encodes CAWGSGTFAYEQYF.

The V and J genes are TRBV4-2 and TRBJ1-1; D ambiguous. Trimming pared 1 base from V and 4 bases from J, leaving 13 bases between. CDR3 length: 15 residues. The V gene's germline CDR1 is LGHNA and CDR2 YNFKEQ. The chain's CDR3 is CASSQGYAMSTEAFF. CDR3 coding DNA: TGTGCCAGCAGCCAAGGTTACGCTATGTCCACTGAAGCTTTCTTT.

Worth noting for this clone: Relative to the germline gene, one junction end is altered; a read error may explain this. The rearrangement links TRBV30 to TRBJ1-1; D perhaps matches TRBD1 (6 bases). CDR3 length equals 17 residues. Germline CDR1 reads GTSNPN; CDR2 reads SVGIG (reference sequence). CDR3 region: CARSSGAADLWNTEAFF. The CDR3 coding sequence is TGTGCCCGGAGCTCAGGGGCAGCCGATTTATGGAACACTGAAGCTTTCTTT.

This chain connects TRBV2 to TRBJ1-4; 9 positions agree with TRBD1. The CDR3 has 16 residues. The V segment lost 7 bases and the J segment 2 bases; nucleotides outside the gene matches: 8. CDR1 SNHLY and CDR2 FYNNEI come from the germline V gene. The CDR3 nucleotides are TGTGCCAGCAAACGGGACAGGGACCCGACTAATGAAAAACTGTTTTTT. It is translated as CASKRDRDPTNEKLFF.

V is TRBV6-6 and J is TRBJ1-5; TRBD1 agrees at 7 bases. The V segment lost 6 bases and the J segment 4 bases; nucleotides outside the gene matches: 9. Germline V gives CDR1 MNHNY, CDR2 SVGAGI (reference sequence). This CDR3 is built from 15 residues. The chain's CDR3 is CASSLDRVGNQPQHF. CDR3 DNA: TGTGCCAGCAGCCTAGACAGGGTCGGGAATCAGCCCCAGCATTTT.

The V and J genes are TRBV7-9 and TRBJ2-3; D possibly corresponds to TRBD1 (6 bases). V was cut by 5 bases and J by 0 bases, with 12 bases left in between. The germline gives CDR1 SEHNR, CDR2 FQNEAQ (reference sequence). This CDR3 spans 15 amino acids. For the CDR3, the DNA is TGTGCCAGCAGCCAATCGGACAGAAGCACAGATACGCAGTATTTT. Translated: CASSQSDRSTDTQYF.

The V and J genes are TRBV6-1 and TRBJ2-7, with 7 bases that match TRBD2. V lost 4 bases to trimming and J lost 7 bases; unmatched junction nucleotides: 16. CDR3 length: 16 residues. Germline V gives CDR1 MNHNS, CDR2 SASEGT. This CDR3 is CASSGGGRSLGGEQYF. The CDR3, as DNA: TGTGCCAGCAGTGGGGGTGGGAGGTCCCTGGGGGGGGAGCAGTACTTC.

The V call is TRBV7-9, the J call TRBJ1-6; the D is unclear. V lost 8 bases and J 5 bases, leaving 13 bases between the germline ends. The CDR3 consists of 14 residues. The germline CDR1 and CDR2 sequences are SEHNR and FQNEAQ (reference sequence). CDR3 loop: CASVLDGNNSPLHF. DNA of the CDR3: TGTGCCAGCGTACTAGACGGAAATAATTCACCCCTCCACTTT.

This chain's CDR3 is CASSLAYTEAFF. CDR3 sequence (DNA): TGTGCCAGCAGCTTAGCCTACACTGAAGCTTTCTTT. The rearrangement uses TRBV7-8 and TRBJ1-1; D gene unclear. Germline lookup yields CDR1 SGHVS and CDR2 FQNEAQ. V lost 0 bases and J 3 bases, leaving 2 bases between the germline ends. The CDR3 has 12 amino acids.

The chain couples TRBV30 to TRBJ2-7; 8 bases fit TRBD1. Germline V gene data show CDR1 as GTSNPN and CDR2 as SVGIG (reference sequence). This CDR3 region has 14 residues. V lost 0 bases, J lost 4 bases, and 5 bases stayed unmatched. The CDR3 reads CAWSVGTGSYEQYF. The CDR3 region has the DNA TGTGCCTGGAGTGTTGGGACAGGATCTTACGAGCAGTACTTC.

The V call is TRBV19, the J call TRBJ1-5, with D possibly TRBD1 on 6 matching bases. V lost 6 bases to trimming and J lost 7 bases, with 16 bases between them. This CDR3 spans 14 amino acids. The V gene's germline CDR1 is LNHDA and CDR2 SQIVND (reference sequence). CDR3: CASRPGQTTQPQHF. In DNA form, the CDR3 reads TGTGCCAGTAGGCCGGGACAAACAACCCAGCCCCAGCATTTT. Using reference TRBV19 and TRBJ1-5 for the parts outside the CDR3, the full variable domain is DGGITQSPKYLFRKEGQNVTLSCEQNLNHDAMYWYRQDPGQGLRLIYYSQIVNDFQKGDIAEGYSVSREKKESFPLTVTSAQKNPTAFYLCASRPGQTTQPQHFGDGTRLSIL.

This rearrangement joins TRBV10-2 to TRBJ1-2; 7 bases align to TRBD1. CDR3 length: 15 amino acids. J was trimmed by 2 bases and V by 6 bases; bases with no gene match: 9. CDR1 and CDR2 from the germline V gene are WSHSY and SAAADI. Here the CDR3 reads CASRGQTNDNYGYTF. CDR3 DNA sequence: TGCGCCAGCAGGGGACAGACTAACGACAACTATGGCTACACCTTC.

The V gene is TRBV29-1, the J gene TRBJ2-7; maybe TRBD2 (6 bases). Trimming took off 6 bases at V and 2 bases at J, with 20 bases between the two ends. Germline V lookup: CDR1 SQVTM, CDR2 ANQGSEA. This CDR3 region has 15 residues. The CDR3 sequence: CSVGGMDGSAYEQYF. The CDR3 coding sequence is TGCAGCGTGGGGGGAATGGACGGCAGCGCCTACGAGCAGTACTTC.

This chain joins TRBV5-1 and TRBJ1-3, with a weak D call TRBD1 (5 bases). Germline lookup yields CDR1 SGHRS and CDR2 YFSETQ. CDR3 length: 15 amino acids. The ends were cut back, 3 bases at V and 1 base at J, with 11 bases in the middle. The CDR3 nucleotides read TGCGCCAGCAGCTACTCCGGGGGATCTGGAAACACCATATATTTT. It is translated as CASSYSGGSGNTIYF.

V and J are TRBV11-2 and TRBJ1-1, with unresolved D. Germline V gene data show CDR1 as SGHAT and CDR2 as FQNNGV. The length of the CDR3 is 15 residues. The germline V and J ends were trimmed by 4 bases and 3 bases, with 15 bases remaining between them. This CDR3 is CASSSPAGSYTEAFF. The DNA for the CDR3 is TGTGCCAGCAGCTCCCCCGCGGGGAGTTACACTGAAGCTTTCTTT.

V usage is TRBV7-8 and J usage is TRBJ2-5; D not certain. The J call may be mistaken, given a closer DNA end match to TRBJ2-7. This CDR3 contains 12 residues. Germline V gives CDR1 SGHVS, CDR2 FQNEAQ. CDR3 nucleotides: TGTGCCAGCAGCCGGTCATCCCCCGAGCAGTACTTC. Protein product: CASSRSSPEQYF.

The rearrangement uses TRBV9 and TRBJ1-2; D remains unclear. CDR3 length: 13 amino acids. V lost 4 bases and J 3 bases, leaving 10 bases between the germline ends. Germline CDR1 is SGDLS and CDR2 is YYNGEE. The CDR3 nucleotides are TGTGCCAGCAGCACAAGGGAGGACTATGGCTACACCTTC. Protein: CASSTREDYGYTF. The full variable domain, in which reference TRBV9 and TRBJ1-2 provide the parts outside the CDR3, is DSGVTQTPKHLITATGQRVTLRCSPRSGDLSVYWYQQSLDQGLQFLIQYYNGEERAKGNILERFSAQQFPDLHSELNLSSLELGDSALYFCASSTREDYGYTFGSGTRLTVV.

The chain employs TRBV19 and TRBJ2-7; unclear D gene. The CDR3 covers 13 residues. Germline CDR1 is LNHDA and CDR2 is SQIVND (reference sequence). V was clipped by 5 bases and J by 2 bases, with 10 bases between them. The CDR3: CASSPSRAYEQYF. The CDR3 bases are TGTGCCAGTAGTCCATCACGCGCCTACGAGCAGTACTTC.

This chain connects TRBV15 to TRBJ2-5; a weak D match, TRBD2 (7 bases). The J call is uncertain, as TRBJ2-7 better fits the DNA end. The CDR3 totals 13 residues. Germline V lookup: CDR1 LNHNV, CDR2 YYDKDF (reference sequence). DNA of the CDR3: TGTGCCACCAGCAGAGTTCGGGGGGCCGAGCAGTACTTC. It is translated as CATSRVRGAEQYF.

The gene calls are TRBV18 and TRBJ1-1; D gene uncertain. Between the trimmed V and J ends, which lost 2 bases and 4 bases, there was a span of 11 bases. Per germline, CDR1 KGHSH and CDR2 LQKENI. The CDR3 sequence is 14 residues long. Written as DNA, the CDR3 is TGTGCCAGCTCACCAGGAGCTGATGCCACTGAAGCTTTCTTT. Protein: CASSPGADATEAFF.

In nucleotides, the CDR3 is TGTGCCTGGAGTGGGGCCGTCGGCGGGGAGCTGTTTTTT. It encodes CAWSGAVGGELFF. The rearrangement uses TRBV30 and TRBJ2-2; D call uncertain. The CDR3 is made up of 13 amino acids. CDR1 and CDR2 from the germline V gene are GTSNPN and SVGIG (reference sequence). The V end lost 1 base, the J end lost 7 bases, and 10 bases lay between the germline ends.

The CDR3 bases are TGTGCCTGGAGTGTTAATTCCCGGACCGGGGAGCTGTTTTTT. Translation: CAWSVNSRTGELFF. The chain employs TRBV30 and TRBJ2-2, with D hard to call. This CDR3 spans 14 amino acids. Between the trimmed V and J ends, which lost 0 bases and 5 bases, there was a span of 10 bases. The germline gives CDR1 GTSNPN, CDR2 SVGIG (reference sequence).